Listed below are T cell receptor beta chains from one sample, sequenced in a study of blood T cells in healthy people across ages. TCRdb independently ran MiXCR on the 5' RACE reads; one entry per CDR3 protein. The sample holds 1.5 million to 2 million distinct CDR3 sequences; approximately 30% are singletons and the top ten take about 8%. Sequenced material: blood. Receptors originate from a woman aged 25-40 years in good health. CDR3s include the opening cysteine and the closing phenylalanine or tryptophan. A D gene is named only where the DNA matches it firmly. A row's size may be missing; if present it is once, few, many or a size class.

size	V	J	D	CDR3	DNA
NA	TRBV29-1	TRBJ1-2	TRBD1	CSVEQTGGAYGYTF	TGCAGCGTGGAACAGACAGGGGGCGCTTATGGCTACACCTTC
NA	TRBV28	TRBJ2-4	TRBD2	CASSFLERGRNNEQYF	TGTGCCAGCAGTTTCCTCGAGCGGGGGAGAAACAATGAGCAGTACTTC
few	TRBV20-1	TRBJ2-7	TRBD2	CSASSPSGRSDEQYF	TGCAGTGCTAGCTCACCTAGCGGGAGATCCGATGAGCAGTACTTC
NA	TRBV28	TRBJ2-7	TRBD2	CASSFSGGPWEQYF	TGTGCCAGCAGTTTTTCGGGAGGGCCTTGGGAGCAGTACTTC
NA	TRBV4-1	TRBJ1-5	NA	CASSQFGAAGHGSNQPQHF	TGCGCCAGCAGCCAATTCGGGGCCGCGGGGCACGGTAGCAATCAGCCCCAGCATTTT
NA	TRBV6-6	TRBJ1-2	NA	CASSYSGGRLNYGYTF	TGTGCCAGCAGTTACTCGGGAGGGCGGCTTAACTATGGCTACACCTTC
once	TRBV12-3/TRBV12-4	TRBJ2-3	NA	CASRGWSTDAQYF	TGTGCCAGCAGGGGCTGGAGCACAGATGCGCAGTATTTT
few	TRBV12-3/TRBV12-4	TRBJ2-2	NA	CASSLGRGALNTGELFF	TGTGCCAGCAGTTTAGGCCGGGGGGCCCTTAACACCGGGGAGCTGTTTTTT
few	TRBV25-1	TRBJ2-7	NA	CASRVAASYEQYF	TGTGCCAGCAGGGTAGCGGCCTCCTACGAGCAGTACTTC
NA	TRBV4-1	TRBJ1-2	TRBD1	CAGSQERQGPFYGYTF	TGCGCCGGCAGCCAAGAGCGACAGGGACCATTCTATGGCTACACCTTC
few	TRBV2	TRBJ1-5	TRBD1	CASRIRQGSNQPQHF	TGTGCCAGCAGGATAAGACAGGGGAGCAATCAGCCCCAGCATTTT
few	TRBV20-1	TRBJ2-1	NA	CSARDKVRVDSWWQFF	TGCAGTGCTAGAGATAAGGTTCGGGTCGACTCCTGGTGGCAGTTCTTC
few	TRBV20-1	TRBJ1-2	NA	CSAAEGVEDGYTF	TGCAGTGCCGCGGAGGGGGTTGAGGATGGCTACACCTTC
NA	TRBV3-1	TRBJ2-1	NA	CASRLLNEQFF	TGTGCCAGCAGACTGTTAAATGAGCAGTTCTTC
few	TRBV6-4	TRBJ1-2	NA	CASTPTTGHWDGYTF	TGTGCCAGCACCCCTACGACAGGCCACTGGGATGGCTACACCTTC
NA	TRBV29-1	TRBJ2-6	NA	CSVEGVPGANVRTF	TGCAGCGTTGAGGGTGTACCTGGGGCCAACGTCCGGACTTTC
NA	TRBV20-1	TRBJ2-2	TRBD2	CSAPSGRRAGELFF	TGCAGTGCGCCCAGCGGGAGACGGGCCGGGGAGCTGTTTTTT
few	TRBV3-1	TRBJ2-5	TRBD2	CASSQYQSSGEGTQYF	TGTGCCAGCAGCCAATATCAATCGAGCGGGGAAGGGACCCAGTACTTC
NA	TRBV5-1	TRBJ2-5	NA	CASSFGHGKETQYF	TGCGCCAGCAGCTTCGGCCACGGGAAAGAGACCCAGTACTTC
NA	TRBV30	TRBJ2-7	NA	CAWSGELRNGATQYF	TGTGCCTGGAGCGGGGAGTTGCGGAATGGGGCTACGCAGTACTTC
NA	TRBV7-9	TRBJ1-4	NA	CASSNPARTGEKEKLFF	TGTGCCAGCAGCAATCCTGCTCGGACGGGTGAGAAAGAAAAACTGTTTTTT
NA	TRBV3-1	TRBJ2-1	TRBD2	CASSHLSGSSYNEQFF	TGTGCCAGCAGCCACCTTAGCGGGAGCTCCTACAATGAGCAGTTCTTC
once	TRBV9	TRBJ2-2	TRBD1	CASAGTGTTGELFF	TGTGCCAGCGCTGGGACAGGGACCACCGGGGAGCTGTTTTTT
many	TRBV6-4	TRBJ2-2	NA	CASSAQGSNTGELFF	TGTGCCAGCAGTGCACAGGGTTCGAACACCGGGGAGCTGTTTTTT
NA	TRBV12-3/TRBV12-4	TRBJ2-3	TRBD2	CASSRTSGVGTDTQYF	TGTGCCAGCAGTCGGACTAGCGGGGTTGGCACAGATACGCAGTATTTT
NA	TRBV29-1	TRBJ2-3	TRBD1	CSVEKGAPTDTQYF	TGCAGCGTCGAGAAGGGGGCCCCCACAGATACGCAGTATTTT
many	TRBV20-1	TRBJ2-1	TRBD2	CSASEGSGRGEQFF	TGCAGTGCTTCCGAGGGTAGCGGGAGAGGTGAGCAGTTCTTC
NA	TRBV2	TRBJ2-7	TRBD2	CASKWAGAYEQYF	TGTGCCAGCAAGTGGGCGGGAGCCTACGAGCAGTACTTC
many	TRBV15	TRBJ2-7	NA	CATSRDLGQSYEQYF	TGTGCCACCAGCAGAGACCTAGGACAGTCCTACGAGCAGTACTTC
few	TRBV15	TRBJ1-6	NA	CATSSRDTRNSPLHF	TGTGCCACCAGCAGCCGGGACACCCGTAATTCACCCCTCCACTTT
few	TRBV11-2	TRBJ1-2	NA	CASRSIKTGPDSYGYTF	TGTGCCAGCAGGTCTATAAAGACAGGACCGGATTCTTATGGCTACACCTTC
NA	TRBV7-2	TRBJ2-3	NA	CASSSPVASSTDTQYF	TGTGCCAGCAGCTCCCCGGTTGCCTCTAGCACAGATACGCAGTATTTT
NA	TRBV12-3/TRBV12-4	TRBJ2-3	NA	CASSRGLGGSADAQYF	TGTGCCAGCAGTCGAGGACTAGGGGGGAGCGCAGATGCGCAGTATTTT
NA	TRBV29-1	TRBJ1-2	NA	CSVAGVYGYTF	TGCAGCGTTGCGGGGGTTTATGGCTACACCTTC
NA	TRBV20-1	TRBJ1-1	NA	CSARARNLAFF	TGCAGTGCTCGCGCTCGGAATTTGGCTTTCTTT
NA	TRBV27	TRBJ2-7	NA	CASSSKRTGSGEQYF	TGTGCCAGCAGTTCCAAAAGGACGGGGTCGGGAGAGCAGTACTTC
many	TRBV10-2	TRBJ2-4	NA	CATLREALAKNIQYF	TGCGCCACGCTACGAGAAGCCTTAGCCAAAAACATTCAGTACTTC
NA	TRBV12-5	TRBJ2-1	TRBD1	CASGIDRGGNEQFF	TGTGCTAGTGGTATTGACAGGGGTGGTAATGAGCAGTTCTTC
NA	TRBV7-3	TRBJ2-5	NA	CASSSGTPEETQYF	TGTGCCAGCAGCTCCGGGACCCCCGAAGAGACCCAGTACTTC
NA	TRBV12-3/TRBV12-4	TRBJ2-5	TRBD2	CASSFLAGKETQYF	TGTGCCAGCAGTTTTCTAGCGGGAAAAGAGACCCAGTACTTC
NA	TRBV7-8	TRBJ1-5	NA	CASSLKGGRQPQHF	TGTGCCAGCAGCTTAAAGGGGGGCCGGCAGCCCCAGCATTTT
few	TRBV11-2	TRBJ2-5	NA	CASSFGHQETQYF	TGTGCCAGCAGCTTTGGCCATCAAGAGACCCAGTACTTC
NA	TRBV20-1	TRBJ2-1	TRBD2	CSADPSTSGIYNEQFF	TGCAGTGCTGATCCCTCGACTAGCGGGATTTACAATGAGCAGTTCTTC
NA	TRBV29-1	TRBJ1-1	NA	CSVDGQKAFF	TGCAGCGTAGATGGGCAGAAAGCTTTCTTT
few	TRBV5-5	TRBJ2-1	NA	CASSLVWPSYNEQFF	TGTGCCAGCAGCTTGGTGTGGCCTAGCTACAATGAGCAGTTCTTC
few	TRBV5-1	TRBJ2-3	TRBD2	CASSLASGRTTDTQYF	TGCGCCAGCAGCTTGGCTAGCGGGAGGACTACAGATACGCAGTATTTT
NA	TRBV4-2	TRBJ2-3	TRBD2	CASDGGAPDTQYF	TGTGCCAGCGACGGGGGGGCCCCAGATACGCAGTATTTT
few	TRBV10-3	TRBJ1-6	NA	CAISESTGGRSPLHF	TGTGCCATCAGTGAGTCGACAGGTGGAAGGTCACCCCTCCACTTT